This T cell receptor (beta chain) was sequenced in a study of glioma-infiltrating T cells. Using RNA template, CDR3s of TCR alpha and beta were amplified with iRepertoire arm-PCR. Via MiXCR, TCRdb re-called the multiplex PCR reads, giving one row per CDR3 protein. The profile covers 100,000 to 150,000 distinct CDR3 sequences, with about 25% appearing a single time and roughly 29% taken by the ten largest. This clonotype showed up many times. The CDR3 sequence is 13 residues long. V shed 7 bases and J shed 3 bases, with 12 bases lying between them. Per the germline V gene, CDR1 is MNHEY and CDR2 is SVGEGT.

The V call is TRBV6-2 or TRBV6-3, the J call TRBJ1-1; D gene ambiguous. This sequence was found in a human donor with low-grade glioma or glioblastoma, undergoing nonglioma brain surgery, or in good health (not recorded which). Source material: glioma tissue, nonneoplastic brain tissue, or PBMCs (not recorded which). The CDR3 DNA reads TGTGCCAGCACCCCGAGCGCCCACACTGAAGCTTTCTTT. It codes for CASTPSAHTEAFF.